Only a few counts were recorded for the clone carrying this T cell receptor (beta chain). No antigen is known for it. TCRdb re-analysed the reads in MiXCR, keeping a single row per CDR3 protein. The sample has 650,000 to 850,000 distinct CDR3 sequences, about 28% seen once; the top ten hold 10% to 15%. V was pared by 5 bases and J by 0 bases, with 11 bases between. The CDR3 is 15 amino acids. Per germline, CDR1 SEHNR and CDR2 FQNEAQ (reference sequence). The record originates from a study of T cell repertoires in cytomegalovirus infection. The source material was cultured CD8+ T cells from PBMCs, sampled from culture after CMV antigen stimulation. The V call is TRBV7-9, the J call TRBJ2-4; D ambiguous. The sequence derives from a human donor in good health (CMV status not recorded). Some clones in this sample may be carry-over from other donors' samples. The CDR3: CASSPPGLAKNIQYF. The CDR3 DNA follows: TGTGCCAGCAGCCCCCCGGGCCTAGCCAAAAACATTCAGTACTTC.